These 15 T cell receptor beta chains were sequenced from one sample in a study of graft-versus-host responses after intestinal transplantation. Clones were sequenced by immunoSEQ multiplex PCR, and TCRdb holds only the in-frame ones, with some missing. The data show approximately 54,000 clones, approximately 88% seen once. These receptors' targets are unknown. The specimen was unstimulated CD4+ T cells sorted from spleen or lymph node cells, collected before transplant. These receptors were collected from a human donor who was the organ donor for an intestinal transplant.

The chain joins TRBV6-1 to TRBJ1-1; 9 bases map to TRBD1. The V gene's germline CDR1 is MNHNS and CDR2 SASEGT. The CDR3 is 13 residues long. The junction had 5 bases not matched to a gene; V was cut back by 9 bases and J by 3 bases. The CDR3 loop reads CASPGQGYTEAFF. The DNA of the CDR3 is TGTGCCAGTCCCGGACAGGGGTACACTGAAGCTTTCTTT.

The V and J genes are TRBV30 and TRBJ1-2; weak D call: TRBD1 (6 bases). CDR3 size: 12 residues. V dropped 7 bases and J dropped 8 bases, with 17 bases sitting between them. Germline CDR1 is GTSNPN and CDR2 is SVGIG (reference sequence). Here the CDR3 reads CALSRGPGGYTF. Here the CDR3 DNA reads TGTGCCTTGAGCAGGGGACCGGGGGGCTACACCTTC.

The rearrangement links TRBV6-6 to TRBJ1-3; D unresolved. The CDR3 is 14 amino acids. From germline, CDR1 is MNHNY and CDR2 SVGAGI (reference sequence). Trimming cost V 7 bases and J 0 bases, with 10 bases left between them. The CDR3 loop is CASTPTSSGNTIYF. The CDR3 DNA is TGTGCCAGCACCCCAACGAGCTCTGGAAACACCATATATTTT.

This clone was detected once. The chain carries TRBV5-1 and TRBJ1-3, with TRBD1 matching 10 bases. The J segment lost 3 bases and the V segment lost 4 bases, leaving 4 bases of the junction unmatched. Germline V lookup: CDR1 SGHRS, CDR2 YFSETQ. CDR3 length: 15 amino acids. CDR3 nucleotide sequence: TGCGCCAGCAGCGTGACAGGGGGCAATGGAAACACCATATATTTT. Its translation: CASSVTGGNGNTIYF.

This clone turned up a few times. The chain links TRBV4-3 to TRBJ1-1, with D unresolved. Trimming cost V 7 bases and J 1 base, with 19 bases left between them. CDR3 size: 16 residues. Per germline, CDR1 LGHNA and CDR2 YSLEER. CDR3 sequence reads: CASTHTLDGGNTEAFF. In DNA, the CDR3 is TGCGCCAGCACCCATACACTCGATGGAGGGAACACTGAAGCTTTCTTT.

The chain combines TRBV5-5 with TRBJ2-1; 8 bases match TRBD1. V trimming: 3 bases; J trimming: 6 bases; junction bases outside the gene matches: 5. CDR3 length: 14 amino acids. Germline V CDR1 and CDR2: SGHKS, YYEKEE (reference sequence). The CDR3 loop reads CASSSRTGINEQFF. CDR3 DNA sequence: TGTGCCAGCAGCTCGAGGACAGGGATCAATGAGCAGTTCTTC.

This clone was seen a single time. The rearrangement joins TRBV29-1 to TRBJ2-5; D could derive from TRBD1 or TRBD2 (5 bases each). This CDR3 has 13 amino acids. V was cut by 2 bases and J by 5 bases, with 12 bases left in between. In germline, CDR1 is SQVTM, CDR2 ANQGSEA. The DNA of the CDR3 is TGCAGCGTTGAATTCGGGGCAGGGGAGACCCAGTACTTC. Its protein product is CSVEFGAGETQYF.

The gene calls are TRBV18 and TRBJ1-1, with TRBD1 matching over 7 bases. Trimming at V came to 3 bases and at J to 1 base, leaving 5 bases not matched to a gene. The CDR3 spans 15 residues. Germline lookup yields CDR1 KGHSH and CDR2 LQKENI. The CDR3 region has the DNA TGTGCCAGCTCACCGACGACAGGGCGGAACACTGAAGCTTTCTTT. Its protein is CASSPTTGRNTEAFF. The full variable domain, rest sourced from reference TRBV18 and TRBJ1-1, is NAGVMQNPRHLVRRRGQEARLRCSPMKGHSHVYWYRQLPEEGLKFMVYLQKENIIDESGMPKERFSAEFPKEGPSILRIQQVVRGDSAAYFCASSPTTGRNTEAFFGQGTRLTVV.

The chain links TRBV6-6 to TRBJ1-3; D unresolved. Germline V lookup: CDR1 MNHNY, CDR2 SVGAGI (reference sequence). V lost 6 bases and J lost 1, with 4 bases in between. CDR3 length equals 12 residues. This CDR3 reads CASSPSGNTIYF. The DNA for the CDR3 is TGTGCCAGCAGCCCTTCTGGAAACACCATATATTTT.

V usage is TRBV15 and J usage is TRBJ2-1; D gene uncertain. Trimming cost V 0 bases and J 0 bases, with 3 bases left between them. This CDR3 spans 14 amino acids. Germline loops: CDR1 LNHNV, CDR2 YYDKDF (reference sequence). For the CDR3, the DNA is TGTGCCACCAGCAGAGATGGCTCCTACAATGAGCAGTTCTTC. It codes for CATSRDGSYNEQFF.

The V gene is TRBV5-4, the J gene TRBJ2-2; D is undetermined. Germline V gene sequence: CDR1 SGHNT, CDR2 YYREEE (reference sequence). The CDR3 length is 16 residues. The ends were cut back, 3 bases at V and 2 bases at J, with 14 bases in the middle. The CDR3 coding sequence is TGTGCCAGCAGCTCGTCGGGTGGGGTAAACACCGGGGAGCTGTTTTTT. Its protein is CASSSSGGVNTGELFF.

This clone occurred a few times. CDR3 in DNA: TGCAGCGCTGGGGGGACGGTGAACACTGAAGCTTTCTTT. Encoded protein: CSAGGTVNTEAFF. The genes are TRBV29-1 and TRBJ1-1, with a possible D match to TRBD1 (5 bases). CDR3 length equals 13 residues. Germline CDR1 SQVTM, CDR2 ANQGSEA. V was shortened by 7 bases and J by 0 bases, with 12 bases between the two germline ends.

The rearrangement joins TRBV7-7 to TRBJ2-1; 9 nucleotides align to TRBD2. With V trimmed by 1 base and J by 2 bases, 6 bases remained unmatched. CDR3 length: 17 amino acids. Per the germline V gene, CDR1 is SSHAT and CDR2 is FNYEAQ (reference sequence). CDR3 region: CASSLESSGDPYNEQFF. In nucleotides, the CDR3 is TGTGCCAGCAGCTTAGAGTCTAGCGGGGATCCCTACAATGAGCAGTTCTTC. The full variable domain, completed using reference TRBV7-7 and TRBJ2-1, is GAGVSQSPRYKVTKRGQDVTLRCDPISSHATLYWYQQALGQGPEFLTYFNYEAQPDKSGLPSDRFSAERPEGSISTLTIQRTEQRDSAMYRCASSLESSGDPYNEQFFGPGTRLTVL.

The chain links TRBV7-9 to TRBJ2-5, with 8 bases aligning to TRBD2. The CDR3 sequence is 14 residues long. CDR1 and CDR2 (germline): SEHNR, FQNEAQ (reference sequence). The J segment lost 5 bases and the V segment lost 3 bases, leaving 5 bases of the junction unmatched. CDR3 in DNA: TGTGCCAGCAGCTTCCGGGGGGGATTGGAGACCCAGTACTTC. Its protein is CASSFRGGLETQYF.

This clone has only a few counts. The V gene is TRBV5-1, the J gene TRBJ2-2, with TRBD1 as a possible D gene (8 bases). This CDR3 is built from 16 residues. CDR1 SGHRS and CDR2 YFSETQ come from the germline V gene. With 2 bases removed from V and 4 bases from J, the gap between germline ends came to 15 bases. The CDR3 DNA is TGCGCCAGCAGCTTCAGCGGGACAGGCCTCACCGGGGAGCTGTTTTTT. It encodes CASSFSGTGLTGELFF.